This T cell receptor (beta chain) was retrieved from a study of cytomegalovirus exposure and HLA in healthy donors. A word on this clone: Its cognate antigen is unknown.

Unmatched junction bases numbered 9, after V lost 5 bases and J lost 5 bases. The CDR3 runs 14 residues. Germline V gives CDR1 MNHEY, CDR2 SVGAGI. Study-wide results and caveats: In a later analysis, an Asian-associated ancestry cluster reportedly showed fewer N-insertions than the approximately 670-donor mean.

60 Vbeta and 13 Jbeta primers were used in PCR. Under the authors' procedure: A later analysis counted tens of millions of unique TCR beta chains, around 12 million shared. The table came from immunoSEQ multiplex PCR; TCRdb's copy has only in-frame clones and leaves some out. V, J and clone size reflect that table, while D and trimming were determined from the DNA. The sample comprises about 62,000 clones, roughly 75% of which are singletons, and under 7% rests with the top ten. The receptor was derived from a young woman in good health and CMV-seronegative. This chain connects TRBV6-5 to TRBJ2-7, with TRBD1 identical over 7 bases. Sequencing was done on a sample of PBMCs. DNA for the CDR3: TGTGCCAGCAGTCGCAACAGGGGTGGCAACGAGCAGTACTTC. It codes for CASSRNRGGNEQYF.